One sample yielded the 30 T cell receptor beta chains listed below, sequenced in a study of blood T cell repertoires in COVID-19. This table comes from immunoSEQ multiplex PCR, and its TCRdb copy is limited to in-frame clones, with some not included. The sample lists under 300,000 clones; about 89% were seen once. Input material: peripheral blood. These receptors all come from a man in his fifties or sixties with acute or convalescent COVID-19.

The V call is TRBV3-1 (or the pseudogene TRBV3-2), the J call TRBJ2-2, with D possibly TRBD1 on 5 matching bases. Trimming shortened V by 4 bases and J by 5 bases, and 8 bases separated the two germline ends. The CDR3 runs to 13 residues. CDR1 and CDR2 (germline): LGHDT, YNNKEL (reference sequence). The DNA for the CDR3 is TGTGCCAGCAGCCTCACAGGAACCGGGGAGCTGTTTTTT. Translated: CASSLTGTGELFF.

The chain carries TRBV7-6 and TRBJ2-3, with TRBD2 matching over 7 bases. The length of the CDR3 is 15 residues. Germline loops: CDR1 SGHVS, CDR2 FNYEAQ. Trimming removed 5 bases from V and 4 bases from J; junction bases left unmatched: 9. CDR3 sequence: CASSARTSPADTQYF. CDR3 coding DNA: TGTGCCAGCAGCGCACGGACTAGTCCCGCAGATACGCAGTATTTT.

The chain recombines TRBV4-2 with TRBJ1-2; TRBD1 aligns across 7 bases. V was clipped by 6 bases and J by 3 bases; unmatched bases: 7. This CDR3 comprises 14 residues. The V gene's germline CDR1 is LGHNA and CDR2 YNFKEQ. The CDR3 nucleotides read TGTGCCAGCAGGAAGGAAGACAGGGACTATGGCTACACCTTC. As protein: CASRKEDRDYGYTF.

The chain is built from TRBV10-2 and TRBJ2-3; perhaps TRBD2 as D (5 bases). V lost 3 bases and J lost 1, with 8 bases in between. There are 14 residues in the CDR3. Germline V lookup: CDR1 WSHSY, CDR2 SAAADI. The CDR3 nucleotides read TGCGCCAGCAGTGAAACTAGGGGCACAGATACGCAGTATTTT. It codes for CASSETRGTDTQYF.

V is TRBV18 and J is TRBJ1-1; no firm D call. V was clipped by 4 bases and J by 7 bases, with 7 bases between them. Germline V gene lookup returns CDR1 KGHSH and CDR2 LQKENI. CDR3 length: 11 amino acids. The CDR3 sequence: CASSLNGEAFF. The CDR3 DNA is TGTGCCAGCTCACTAAACGGTGAAGCTTTCTTT.

The chain joins TRBV7-9 to TRBJ2-7; the D gene is possibly TRBD2 (6 bases). V shed 6 bases and J shed 7 bases, with 13 bases lying between them. The CDR3 is 12 amino acids. Germline lookup yields CDR1 SEHNR and CDR2 FQNEAQ (reference sequence). In DNA, the CDR3 is TGTGCCAGCAGGGGTATAGGGAGGGAGCAGTACTTC. This encodes CASRGIGREQYF.

V usage is TRBV19 and J usage is TRBJ1-2; weak D call: TRBD1 (6 bases). From germline, CDR1 is LNHDA and CDR2 SQIVND (reference sequence). The CDR3 length is 14 residues. Trimming took 9 bases from V and 2 from J, leaving 16 bases between them. The CDR3 DNA follows: TGTGCCAGCCGCACCGCACAGGGAAACTATGGCTACACCTTC. Its protein is CASRTAQGNYGYTF.

This chain connects TRBV5-1 to TRBJ2-5; the match to TRBD2 covers 10 bases. Germline trimming cut 2 bases from V and 3 bases from J; bases unmatched to any gene: 4. Germline V gene data show CDR1 as SGHRS and CDR2 as YFSETQ. The CDR3 length is 15 residues. The CDR3 sequence: CASSFQSGGEETQYF. The CDR3 nucleotides read TGCGCCAGCAGCTTTCAGAGCGGGGGGGAAGAGACCCAGTACTTC.

The J gene is TRBJ1-1, the V gene TRBV24-1; D gene unclear. The germline gives CDR1 KGHDR, CDR2 SFDVKD. V shed 2 bases and J shed 3 bases, with 9 bases lying between them. The CDR3 is made up of 14 amino acids. This CDR3 is CATSDSEPDTEAFF. In nucleotides, the CDR3 is TGTGCCACCAGTGATTCTGAGCCGGACACTGAAGCTTTCTTT.

The chain has TRBV7-9 and TRBJ1-3, with a tentative D call TRBD1 (6 bases). The V gene's germline CDR1 is SEHNR and CDR2 FQNEAQ (reference sequence). The CDR3 spans 16 residues. The germline V and J ends were trimmed by 5 bases and 1 base, with 15 bases remaining between them. The CDR3 reads CASSPDRPLSGNTIYF. In DNA form, the CDR3 reads TGTGCCAGCAGCCCCGACAGGCCTCTGTCTGGAAACACCATATATTTT.

V is TRBV11-2 and J is TRBJ2-1; TRBD1 agrees at 7 bases. The J segment lost 8 bases and the V segment lost 5 bases, leaving 3 bases of the junction unmatched. CDR3 size: 12 residues. The germline gives CDR1 SGHAT, CDR2 FQNNGV. The CDR3 protein is CASSPDRHEQFF. The CDR3 region has the DNA TGTGCCAGCAGCCCGGACAGGCATGAGCAGTTCTTC.

The chain recombines TRBV10-1 with TRBJ2-1; 7 positions agree with TRBD1. This CDR3 contains 16 residues. Trimming removed 3 bases from V and 8 bases from J; junction bases left unmatched: 13. CDR1 is WNHNN and CDR2 is SYGVQD in the germline V gene (reference sequence). The CDR3 nucleotides are TGCGCCAGCAGTGAAGGAAGGGGGCCAGGCTTGGATGAGCAGTTCTTC. It translates to CASSEGRGPGLDEQFF.

This clone has a single count. The chain employs TRBV3-1 (or the pseudogene TRBV3-2) and TRBJ1-6, with TRBD1 matching over 8 bases. J gave up 14 bases and V 3 bases, and 12 bases lay outside the gene matches. CDR3 length: 15 amino acids. From germline, CDR1 is LGHDT and CDR2 YNNKEL (reference sequence). The CDR3 reads CASSQGQVFRMALHF. The CDR3, as DNA: TGTGCCAGCAGCCAGGGACAGGTTTTTAGAATGGCCCTCCACTTT.

The chain employs TRBV10-2 and TRBJ1-1, with a possible D match to TRBD1 (6 bases). The V end was cut by 6 bases, the J end by 5 bases, with 13 bases between. CDR1 and CDR2 (germline): WSHSY, SAAADI. The CDR3 loop spans 13 amino acids. CDR3 sequence reads: CASRPGGPTEAFF. CDR3 DNA: TGCGCCAGCAGGCCGGGGGGCCCAACTGAAGCTTTCTTT.

This clone was observed a few times. The chain joins TRBV5-1 to TRBJ2-7; a weak D match, TRBD1 (6 bases). CDR1 is SGHRS and CDR2 is YFSETQ in the germline V gene. The length of the CDR3 is 13 residues. Trimming removed 4 bases from V and 2 bases from J, with 10 bases in between. CDR3: CASSLRGTYEQYF. The CDR3 DNA sequence: TGCGCCAGCAGCCTCAGGGGAACCTACGAGCAGTACTTC.

The chain is built from TRBV7-8 and TRBJ2-6; D is undetermined. This CDR3 has 17 amino acids. The V and J ends lost 4 bases and 0 bases respectively, with 13 bases between them. The germline V gene encodes CDR1 SGHVS and CDR2 FQNEAQ. This CDR3 reads CASSSSRLDSGANVLTF. The CDR3 DNA is TGTGCCAGCAGCTCCTCGAGGTTAGACTCTGGGGCCAACGTCCTGACTTTC. The full variable domain, completed using reference TRBV7-8 and TRBJ2-6, is GAGVSQSPRYKVAKRGQDVALRCDPISGHVSLFWYQQALGQGPEFLTYFQNEAQLDKSGLPSDRFFAERPEGSVSTLKIQRTQQEDSAVYLCASSSSRLDSGANVLTFGAGSRLTVL.

This rearrangement joins TRBV30 to TRBJ2-1; 11 nucleotides align to TRBD2. Per germline, CDR1 GTSNPN and CDR2 SVGIG (reference sequence). With 0 bases clipped from V and 9 bases from J, the junction kept 7 bases outside the gene matches. The CDR3 has 15 amino acids. DNA for the CDR3: TGTGCCTGGAGTGTACTATCTAGCGGGGGGTTTGAGCAGTTCTTC. Translating it yields CAWSVLSSGGFEQFF.

The CDR3 loop reads CASSIGSINSPLHF. CDR3 bases: TGTGCCAGTAGTATTGGCTCAATCAATTCACCCCTCCACTTT. J is TRBJ1-6 and V is TRBV19; D ambiguous. From germline, CDR1 is LNHDA and CDR2 SQIVND (reference sequence). The CDR3 extends over 14 amino acids. Trimming left V 3 bases short and J 7 bases short, with 10 bases between.

Only one count was recorded for this clone. The chain uses TRBV19 and TRBJ1-1; D not certain. The CDR3 is made up of 14 amino acids. Trimming pared 3 bases from V and 4 bases from J, leaving 12 bases between. Looked up from germline, CDR1 is LNHDA and CDR2 is SQIVND (reference sequence). The CDR3 DNA reads TGTGCCAGTAGTATGGAGCTAGGAGTCACTGAAGCTTTCTTT. Translation: CASSMELGVTEAFF.

This clone is a singleton in its sample. The rearrangement joins TRBV27 to TRBJ2-5; D is perhaps TRBD1 (6 bases). The germline V and J ends were trimmed by 4 bases and 1 base, with 13 bases remaining between them. The CDR3 extends over 15 amino acids. Germline V gene lookup returns CDR1 MNHEY and CDR2 SMNVEV (reference sequence). The CDR3 reads CASSSPDRFQETQYF. In nucleotides, the CDR3 is TGTGCCAGCAGTTCCCCGGACAGATTCCAAGAGACCCAGTACTTC.

This chain uses TRBV2 with TRBJ2-1; D ambiguous. In germline, CDR1 is SNHLY, CDR2 FYNNEI. CDR3 length equals 13 residues. V dropped 8 bases and J dropped 1 base, with 9 bases sitting between them. CDR3 nucleotides: TGTGCCAGCGGCCAGGAATCCTACAATGAGCAGTTCTTC. Its translation is CASGQESYNEQFF.

The chain has TRBV9 and TRBJ2-5; 14 bases are shared with TRBD2. Germline values: CDR1 SGDLS, CDR2 YYNGEE. The CDR3 covers 18 residues. With 0 bases clipped from V and 1 base from J, the junction kept 5 bases outside the gene matches. The CDR3 protein is CASSVVGLAGGLQETQYF. CDR3 coding DNA: TGTGCCAGCAGCGTAGTCGGACTAGCGGGGGGACTCCAAGAGACCCAGTACTTC.

The J gene is TRBJ2-1, the V gene TRBV11-1; TRBD2 aligns across 9 bases. Germline-derived CDR1 and CDR2 are SGHAT and FQDESV (reference sequence). The J segment lost 9 bases and the V segment lost 4 bases, leaving 10 bases of the junction unmatched. The CDR3 spans 15 residues. The CDR3 nucleotides are TGTGCCAGCAGCTGGATAGCGGGGGCTGAGAGTGAGCAGTTCTTC. Protein: CASSWIAGAESEQFF.

The chain couples TRBV10-3 to TRBJ2-7, with 9 bases fitting TRBD1. The V gene end was trimmed by 4 bases and the J gene end by 6 bases; junction bases not matched to a gene: 7. The CDR3 spans 14 residues. Germline loops: CDR1 ENHRY, CDR2 SYGVKD. The CDR3 DNA reads TGTGCCATCAGTGGAGACAGGGGGTCCCGCGAGCAGTACTTC. The encoded protein is CAISGDRGSREQYF.

This clone occurred once. The rearrangement uses TRBV12-5 and TRBJ1-1; 11 nucleotides agree with TRBD1. This CDR3 region has 15 residues. Germline CDR1 reads LGHNT; CDR2 reads FRNRAP. The trim removed 5 bases at V and 3 bases at J, leaving 5 bases unmatched. CDR3 region: CASGPWTGGHTEAFF. CDR3 nucleotide sequence: TGTGCTAGTGGTCCCTGGACAGGGGGCCACACTGAAGCTTTCTTT.

The chain recombines TRBV19 with TRBJ1-5, with D possibly matching TRBD1 (6 bases). Trimming shortened V by 8 bases and J by 5 bases, and 19 bases separated the two germline ends. Germline V gene data show CDR1 as LNHDA and CDR2 as SQIVND (reference sequence). The CDR3 is 15 residues long. The CDR3 loop is CASSFSEQGHQPQHF. Written as DNA, the CDR3 is TGTGCCAGTTCTTTTTCTGAACAGGGACATCAGCCCCAGCATTTT.

J is TRBJ2-7 and V is TRBV21-1; TRBD1, the D gene given by the table, was not confirmed from the DNA. TRBV21-1 is a known pseudogene. This CDR3 contains 15 residues. This chain's CDR3 is CASSHYRGSSYEQYF. CDR3 bases: TGTGCCAGCAGCCATTACAGGGGTAGCTCCTACGAGCAGTACTTC.

The chain links TRBV10-3 to TRBJ2-1; D perhaps matches TRBD1 (6 bases). Germline V lookup: CDR1 ENHRY, CDR2 SYGVKD. The CDR3 contains 15 residues. Trimming removed 0 bases at V and 1 base at J, with 7 bases between. The CDR3 DNA sequence: TGTGCCATCAGTGAGTCAGGGGGTTCCTACAATGAGCAGTTCTTC. It encodes CAISESGGSYNEQFF.

The chain combines TRBV6-5 with TRBJ1-1; 7 bases are shared with TRBD1. The CDR3 runs to 14 residues. Trimming cost V 6 bases and J 1 base; bases outside gene matches: 5. The germline V gene encodes CDR1 MNHEY and CDR2 SVGAGI. CDR3: CASSPGQPNTEAFF. In DNA form, the CDR3 reads TGTGCCAGCAGCCCGGGACAGCCGAACACTGAAGCTTTCTTT.

The chain uses TRBV21-1 and TRBJ1-4; the table's D call TRBD1 went unverified against the DNA. TRBV21-1 is designated a pseudogene. This CDR3 has 16 amino acids. CDR3 region: CASSKVCGTGGEKLFF. The CDR3 nucleotides are TGTGCCAGCAGCAAAGTGTGCGGGACAGGTGGCGAAAAACTGTTTTTT.